Listed here is a single T cell receptor (beta chain). What it binds is unknown. TCRdb re-called the 5' RACE reads; one entry per CDR3 protein, DNA not given. Recorded for this sample: about 150,000 distinct CDR3 sequences. These data are taken from a study of T cells expressing NK-cell markers. Study information: Obtained from sorted CD3+CD56+NKG2C+, CD3+CD56+NKG2C- and CD3+CD56-NKG2C+ T cells were the TCR beta repertoires.

General study results and limits: The dominant NKG2C+ clonotypes represented roughly 1.0-7.5% of CD8+ T cells in five to seven donors. Among a few donors, these clonotypes also ranked first in the CD3+CD56-NKG2C+ fraction.

Germline V gene sequence: CDR1 LNHNV, CDR2 YYDKDF (reference sequence). The CDR3 covers 13 residues. J is TRBJ1-1 and V is TRBV15; lacking DNA, the TRBD1 call made by TCRdb goes unchecked. This sequence originates from a woman between 50 and 59 years old in good health. What was sequenced was blood T cells: a sorted CD56 or NKG2C T cell subset, CD4+ or CD8+ T cells, or bulk PBMC T cells (not recorded which). This CDR3 reads CATSRVYGTAAFF.